These 15 T cell receptor beta chains were all obtained from the same sample, sequenced in a study of identical twins. TCRdb re-analysed the 5' RACE reads in MiXCR, keeping a single row per CDR3 protein. The sample holds 700,000 or so distinct CDR3 sequences, under 9% seen once. These same data were also listed under a study on yellow fever vaccine responses in identical twins.

The specimen was PBMCs. The receptors originated from a woman under 30 in good health.

The V gene is TRBV30, the J gene TRBJ2-5, with 12 bases that match TRBD2. With 2 bases clipped from V and 0 bases from J, the junction kept 1 base outside the gene matches. Germline assignment: CDR1 GTSNPN and CDR2 SVGIG (reference sequence). This CDR3 comprises 15 residues. The CDR3 DNA follows: TGTGCCTGGAGTTGGACTAGCGGGAACCAAGAGACCCAGTACTTC. This codes for CAWSWTSGNQETQYF. The whole variable domain, remainder taken from reference TRBV30 and TRBJ2-5, is SQTIHQWPATLVQPVGSPLSLECTVEGTSNPNLYWYRQAAGRGLQLLFYSVGIGQISSEVPQNLSASRPQDRQFILSSKKLLLSDSGFYLCAWSWTSGNQETQYFGPGTRLLVL.

This clonotype was observed at least ten times. J is TRBJ2-1 and V is TRBV7-2; TRBD2 aligns across 7 bases. With V trimmed by 5 bases and J by 7 bases, 8 bases remained unmatched. This CDR3 is built from 14 residues. Germline assignment: CDR1 SGHTA and CDR2 FQGNSA. The CDR3 protein is CASSPRDYLNEQFF. The DNA of the CDR3 is TGTGCCAGCAGCCCCCGGGACTATCTTAATGAGCAGTTCTTC.

CDR3 bases: TGTGCCAGCAGCTCCCTCGGCTGGGAGACCCAGTACTTC. It translates to CASSSLGWETQYF. The rearrangement links TRBV5-5 to TRBJ2-5, with D unclear. Germline V gives CDR1 SGHKS, CDR2 YYEKEE (reference sequence). The germline V and J ends were trimmed by 3 bases and 5 bases, with 11 bases remaining between them. This CDR3 contains 13 residues.

Ten or more counts support this clonotype. This chain links TRBV5-1 with TRBJ2-7; a weak D match, TRBD1 (6 bases). CDR1 is SGHRS and CDR2 is YFSETQ in the germline V gene. V lost 4 bases and J 1 base, leaving 9 bases between the germline ends. The CDR3 is 13 amino acids. As DNA, the CDR3 is TGCGCCAGCAGCAACAGGGTTTCCTACGAGCAGTACTTC. This sequence encodes CASSNRVSYEQYF.

The V and J genes are TRBV6-5 and TRBJ2-2; D call uncertain. The CDR3 is 15 amino acids. V lost 2 bases and J 6 bases, leaving 13 bases between the germline ends. Looked up from germline, CDR1 is MNHEY and CDR2 is SVGAGI. CDR3 in amino acids: CASSYAGSPAGELFF. DNA of the CDR3: TGTGCCAGCAGTTACGCTGGGTCACCGGCCGGGGAGCTGTTTTTT.

This clonotype was seen at least ten times. V gene TRBV5-1 combines with J gene TRBJ2-7; D ambiguous. Trimming cost V 0 bases and J 1 base, with 8 bases left between them. The CDR3 extends over 14 amino acids. Germline V gives CDR1 SGHRS, CDR2 YFSETQ. In DNA form, the CDR3 reads TGCGCCAGCAGCTTGGCCGAACGTTCCTACGAGCAGTACTTC. This translates into CASSLAERSYEQYF.

At least ten counts were recorded for this clonotype. The rearrangement uses TRBV7-9 and TRBJ1-2; no firm D call. The germline V gene encodes CDR1 SEHNR and CDR2 FQNEAQ (reference sequence). CDR3 length: 14 amino acids. V was cut by 5 bases and J by 1 base, with 11 bases left in between. The CDR3 spells CASSPGNLNYGYTF. CDR3 in DNA: TGTGCCAGCAGCCCCGGAAATCTTAACTATGGCTACACCTTC.

The CDR3, as DNA: TGCGCCAGCAGCCAAGAGTATGGGGGCTCCTACGAGCAGTACTTC. Translation: CASSQEYGGSYEQYF. The chain couples TRBV4-3 to TRBJ2-7, with D perhaps matching TRBD1 or TRBD2 (5 bases each). The germline V gene has CDR1 LGHNA and CDR2 YSLEER. Trimming removed 0 bases at V and 0 bases at J, with 9 bases between. This CDR3 has 15 amino acids.

The V call is TRBV14, the J call TRBJ2-7; TRBD1 or TRBD2 may be the D gene (5 bases each). CDR1 is SGHDN and CDR2 is FVKESK in the germline V gene. The CDR3 runs 16 residues. V was trimmed by 4 bases and J by 3 bases, leaving 19 bases between them. The CDR3 loop reads CASSRATGTKFYEQYF. CDR3 coding DNA: TGTGCCAGCAGCCGAGCAACCGGGACCAAATTCTACGAGCAGTACTTC.

The chain uses TRBV7-9 and TRBJ2-1; TRBD2 might be the D (5 bases). This CDR3 is 12 amino acids long. The V and J ends lost 7 bases and 8 bases respectively, with 12 bases between them. CDR1 is SEHNR, CDR2 FQNEAQ, per germline (reference sequence). The CDR3 is CASITSSDEQFF. CDR3 in DNA: TGTGCCAGCATCACTAGTTCTGATGAGCAGTTCTTC.

In this sample, this clonotype turned up many times. The J gene is TRBJ2-7, the V gene TRBV29-1; D remains unclear. The CDR3 covers 11 residues. Trimming cost V 8 bases and J 4 bases, with 12 bases left between them. Looked up from germline, CDR1 is SQVTM and CDR2 is ANQGSEA. The CDR3 loop is CSSRVGYEQYF. In DNA form, the CDR3 reads TGCAGCAGCCGGGTAGGGTACGAGCAGTACTTC.

The chain uses TRBV29-1 and TRBJ2-1; no clear D. CDR1 SQVTM and CDR2 ANQGSEA come from the germline V gene. V was cut by 7 bases and J by 7 bases, with 11 bases left in between. The CDR3 is 11 residues long. The chain's CDR3 is CSADSTNEQFF. The CDR3 DNA is TGCAGCGCTGACTCCACAAATGAGCAGTTCTTC.

The rearrangement links TRBV25-1 to TRBJ1-1, with 9 nucleotides matching TRBD1. Germline loops: CDR1 MGHDK, CDR2 SYGVNS. Unmatched junction bases numbered 11, after V lost 3 bases and J lost 9 bases. This CDR3 has 15 residues. CDR3 sequence (DNA): TGTGCCAGCAGTGATTCCCCCTCCGGGACAGGGAAAGCTTTCTTT. Its translation is CASSDSPSGTGKAFF.

The genes are TRBV5-1 and TRBJ2-7; 8 nucleotides line up with TRBD2. This CDR3 is built from 17 residues. The junction had 16 bases not matched to a gene; V was cut back by 4 bases and J by 4 bases. The germline gives CDR1 SGHRS, CDR2 YFSETQ. CDR3 sequence: CASSARPTASGLYEQYF. The CDR3 region has the DNA TGCGCCAGCAGCGCCCGCCCCACGGCTAGCGGGCTATACGAGCAGTACTTC.

This sequence joins TRBV11-2 and TRBJ2-5, with D perhaps matching TRBD1 or TRBD2 (5 bases each). CDR3 length equals 12 residues. Germline loops: CDR1 SGHAT, CDR2 FQNNGV. Deletions cut 6 bases from V and 4 bases from J, with 9 bases between. The CDR3 here is CASSWDGETQYF. The CDR3 coding sequence is TGTGCCAGCAGTTGGGACGGAGAGACCCAGTACTTC. The full variable domain, its missing parts supplied by reference TRBV11-2 and TRBJ2-5, is EAGVAQSPRYKIIEKRQSVAFWCNPISGHATLYWYQQILGQGPKLLIQFQNNGVVDDSQLPKDRFSAERLKGVDSTLKIQPAKLEDSAVYLCASSWDGETQYFGPGTRLLVL.